The sample holds one count of the clone carrying this TCR beta chain. The data were obtained in a study of CD8 T cells in Susac syndrome. V lost 5 bases and J lost 2, with 15 bases in between. This CDR3 spans 15 amino acids. As judged by recently defined diagnostic criteria, patients with Susac syndrome had definite or probable disease. RNA in amounts of roughly 0.5 to 1 ug was reverse transcribed with random hexamers. TCR beta CDR3 was amplified by immunoSEQ multiplex PCR. This amplification extended across 54 Vbeta and 13 Jbeta segments. In TCRdb, the immunoSEQ multiplex PCR reads were re-called with MiXCR into one record per CDR3 protein. The sample has 200,000 to 300,000 distinct CDR3 sequences, about 96% seen once.

Specimen: CD4+ T cells from PBMCs. The chain combines TRBV12-3 or TRBV12-4 with TRBJ1-2; TRBD1 might be the D (5 bases). The sequence was collected from a human donor with Susac syndrome. CDR3 amino acids: CASSPRAGTNYGYTF. The CDR3 DNA is TGTGCCAGCAGTCCCCGGGCAGGGACCAACTATGGCTACACCTTC.